This entry lists 26 T cell receptor beta chains sequenced from one sample in a study of cytomegalovirus exposure and HLA in healthy donors. PCR primers comprised 60 Vbeta and 13 Jbeta primers. Clones were read by immunoSEQ multiplex PCR, and TCRdb kept only the in-frame ones, dropping some. Here the sample spans 100,000 to 150,000 clones, roughly 69% being singletons. The material sequenced was PBMCs. These receptors were collected from a human donor in good health.

V usage is TRBV27 and J usage is TRBJ1-2; TRBD1 matches at 11 bases. Trimming at V came to 6 bases and at J to 1 base, leaving 7 bases not matched to a gene. The germline gives CDR1 MNHEY, CDR2 SMNVEV (reference sequence). The CDR3 spans 16 residues. The CDR3 reads CASRWTGGRGNYGYTF. In nucleotides, the CDR3 is TGTGCCAGCAGATGGACAGGGGGCAGGGGTAACTATGGCTACACCTTC.

This chain connects TRBV9 to TRBJ2-1; D is uncertain. The CDR3 sequence is 15 residues long. V dropped 0 bases and J dropped 8 bases, with 15 bases sitting between them. Germline values: CDR1 SGDLS, CDR2 YYNGEE. The CDR3 nucleotides are TGTGCCAGCAGCGTAGGTTTCGTTCCCTCCGATGAGCAGTTCTTC. This sequence encodes CASSVGFVPSDEQFF.

This chain links TRBV7-2 with TRBJ2-1, with 9 bases fitting TRBD2. The CDR3 loop spans 16 amino acids. The J segment lost 5 bases and the V segment lost 1 base, leaving 6 bases of the junction unmatched. CDR1 and CDR2 from the germline V gene are SGHTA and FQGNSA. The CDR3 DNA sequence: TGTGCCAGCAGCTTAGGAGCGGGGGGCAACCACAATGAGCAGTTCTTC. Its protein is CASSLGAGGNHNEQFF.

This clone was observed a few times. The chain carries TRBV4-3 and TRBJ1-4; D call uncertain. In germline, CDR1 is LGHNA, CDR2 YSLEER. The ends were cut back, 0 bases at V and 4 bases at J, with 12 bases in the middle. The CDR3 runs to 16 residues. CDR3 in DNA: TGCGCCAGCAGCCAAGATGAGAACAGTTATAATGAAAAACTGTTTTTT. Protein: CASSQDENSYNEKLFF.

In nucleotides, the CDR3 is TGTGCCAGCAGCTTAGGGGGGTTTGCCGGGACTCTCCAAGAGACCCAGTACTTC. Its protein product is CASSLGGFAGTLQETQYF. This chain joins TRBV11-2 and TRBJ2-5, with a possible D match to TRBD2 (6 bases). The CDR3 sequence is 18 residues long. CDR1 and CDR2 from the germline V gene are SGHAT and FQNNGV. V gave up 1 base and J gave up 1 base, with 19 bases separating them.

This rearrangement joins TRBV4-2 to TRBJ1-2, with 7 bases identical to TRBD1. The ends lost 5 bases at V and 3 bases at J; junction bases unmatched: 6. The CDR3 runs 14 residues. Germline loops: CDR1 LGHNA, CDR2 YNFKEQ. The CDR3 reads CASSSDRVDYGYTF. As DNA, the CDR3 is TGTGCCAGCAGCTCAGACAGGGTCGACTATGGCTACACCTTC.

V usage is TRBV6-4 and J usage is TRBJ2-5; D might be TRBD1 (5 bases). CDR1 and CDR2 from the germline V gene are MRHNA and SNTAGT. V was pared by 6 bases and J by 7 bases, with 21 bases between. The CDR3 is 15 amino acids. The CDR3 region is CASSAQGPDDGTQYF. CDR3 DNA sequence: TGTGCCAGCAGCGCCCAGGGTCCTGACGATGGGACCCAGTACTTC.

The chain joins TRBV11-2 to TRBJ2-7; D uncertain. This CDR3 region has 17 residues. The V end was cut by 0 bases, the J end by 3 bases, with 18 bases between. Germline CDR1 SGHAT, CDR2 FQNNGV. In DNA form, the CDR3 reads TGTGCCAGCAGCTTAGAGGGCAGGCCCTCCTCAAACTACGAGCAGTACTTC. It specifies CASSLEGRPSSNYEQYF.

The chain is built from TRBV5-1 and TRBJ2-3, with 10 bases aligning to TRBD1. CDR3 size: 16 residues. CDR1 is SGHRS and CDR2 is YFSETQ in the germline V gene. Trimming removed 0 bases from V and 3 bases from J; junction bases left unmatched: 4. The CDR3 here is CASSLAGQGGTDTQYF. The CDR3 nucleotides read TGCGCCAGCAGCTTGGCCGGACAGGGGGGGACAGATACGCAGTATTTT.

The chain uses TRBV7-9 and TRBJ2-3; maybe TRBD2 (6 bases). V lost 2 bases and J lost 2, with 14 bases in between. The length of the CDR3 is 16 residues. Germline CDR1 and CDR2: SEHNR and FQNEAQ (reference sequence). Written as DNA, the CDR3 is TGTGCCAGCAGCTTAACAGGCAGGAGGGTCACAGATACGCAGTATTTT. This gives the protein CASSLTGRRVTDTQYF.

The chain recombines TRBV4-1 with TRBJ1-2; 10 bases agree with TRBD1. V was pared by 3 bases and J by 6 bases, with 7 bases of the junction left unmatched. In germline, CDR1 is MGHRA, CDR2 YSYEKL. The CDR3 sequence is 15 residues long. The CDR3 DNA sequence: TGCGCCAGCAGCCACTTGACAGGGGGCACGGATGGCTACACCTTC. Translation: CASSHLTGGTDGYTF.

The J gene is TRBJ1-1, the V gene TRBV30; no clear D gene. The V gene lost 6 bases and the J gene lost 0 bases, with 11 bases spanning the gap. The CDR3 length is 13 residues. CDR1 GTSNPN and CDR2 SVGIG come from the germline V gene (reference sequence). The CDR3 spells CACGVSMNTEAFF. In DNA, the CDR3 is TGTGCCTGCGGGGTGTCTATGAACACTGAAGCTTTCTTT.

Only a few counts were recorded for this clone. The V gene is TRBV4-3, the J gene TRBJ2-6, with D unresolved. The CDR3 extends over 16 amino acids. CDR1 is LGHNA and CDR2 is YSLEER in the germline V gene. Trimming took 1 base from V and 2 from J, leaving 9 bases between them. The CDR3 reads CASSQGVETGANVLTF. The CDR3 DNA sequence: TGCGCCAGCAGCCAAGGGGTGGAGACTGGGGCCAACGTCCTGACTTTC.

CDR3: CASSPLGGFGPNYGYTF. The CDR3 DNA sequence: TGTGCCAGCAGTCCCCTGGGCGGGTTCGGGCCTAACTATGGCTACACCTTC. The J gene is TRBJ1-2, the V gene TRBV28; no clear D gene. Per the germline V gene, CDR1 is MDHEN and CDR2 is SYDVKM. The CDR3 loop spans 17 amino acids. V was cut by 5 bases and J by 0 bases, with 19 bases left in between.

This chain connects TRBV5-4 to TRBJ2-1, with 8 positions matching TRBD2. Germline V lookup: CDR1 SGHNT, CDR2 YYREEE (reference sequence). Trimming removed 1 base from V and 7 bases from J; junction bases left unmatched: 10. The CDR3 runs 16 residues. The CDR3 bases are TGTGCCAGCAGCTTGTCGGTGCGAGCGGGAGAGAATGAGCAGTTCTTC. It codes for CASSLSVRAGENEQFF.

This sequence joins TRBV7-2 and TRBJ1-1; no reliable D call. The CDR3 covers 11 residues. Germline V gene lookup returns CDR1 SGHTA and CDR2 FQGNSA. V was clipped by 2 bases and J by 7 bases, with 5 bases between them. CDR3 in amino acids: CASSLRDEAFF. CDR3 coding DNA: TGTGCCAGCAGCTTACGGGATGAAGCTTTCTTT.

As DNA, the CDR3 is TGCGCCAGCAGCCAAGATAGGTGGAGGCCCCAGCATTTT. Translating gives CASSQDRWRPQHF. The V call is TRBV4-3, the J call TRBJ1-5; no firm D call. This CDR3 region has 13 residues. The germline V and J ends were trimmed by 0 bases and 9 bases, with 9 bases remaining between them. Germline assignment: CDR1 LGHNA and CDR2 YSLEER.

The chain employs TRBV7-8 and TRBJ1-5; 7 nucleotides agree with TRBD1. Germline V gives CDR1 SGHVS, CDR2 FQNEAQ. This CDR3 is 18 amino acids long. V lost 5 bases and J lost 0; bases outside the gene matches: 13. CDR3 amino acids: CASSLRQGTVYSNQPQHF. CDR3 DNA: TGTGCCAGCAGCCTAAGACAAGGGACAGTCTATAGCAATCAGCCCCAGCATTTT. Filled out from reference TRBV7-8 and TRBJ1-5, the complete variable domain reads GAGVSQSPRYKVAKRGQDVALRCDPISGHVSLFWYQQALGQGPEFLTYFQNEAQLDKSGLPSDRFFAERPEGSVSTLKIQRTQQEDSAVYLCASSLRQGTVYSNQPQHFGDGTRLSIL.

This clone has just one count. This rearrangement joins TRBV4-1 to TRBJ2-7; D not resolved. The CDR3 contains 14 residues. The germline V and J ends were trimmed by 0 bases and 4 bases, with 10 bases remaining between them. Germline V gives CDR1 MGHRA, CDR2 YSYEKL. CDR3 amino acids: CASSQDFPGYEQYF. For the CDR3, the DNA is TGCGCCAGCAGCCAAGACTTTCCGGGTTACGAGCAGTACTTC.

The rearrangement uses TRBV5-5 and TRBJ2-7, with no clear D. Germline assignment: CDR1 SGHKS and CDR2 YYEKEE (reference sequence). The CDR3 runs to 14 residues. The V and J ends lost 3 bases and 2 bases respectively, with 12 bases between them. This CDR3 is CASSSQASPYEQYF. The CDR3 DNA follows: TGTGCCAGCAGCTCCCAGGCCAGTCCCTACGAGCAGTACTTC.

The chain couples TRBV18 to TRBJ2-7, with 9 positions matching TRBD1. Looked up from germline, CDR1 is KGHSH and CDR2 is LQKENI. J was trimmed by 9 bases and V by 2 bases; bases with no gene match: 20. The CDR3 loop spans 18 amino acids. In nucleotides, the CDR3 is TGTGCCAGCTCACCATCGACCCCCGGGACAGGGCCTCATTGGGGGCAGTACTTC. Its translation: CASSPSTPGTGPHWGQYF.

This chain connects TRBV6-5 to TRBJ2-5; 11 bases map to TRBD1. V dropped 1 base and J dropped 5; count of bases not matched to a gene: 6. CDR1 and CDR2 (germline): MNHEY, SVGAGI. The CDR3 is 16 amino acids. Here the CDR3 DNA reads TGTGCCAGCAGTTACTGGAGGACAGGGGGCGGGGAGACCCAGTACTTC. Its translation: CASSYWRTGGGETQYF.

With respect to this clone: An end of the junction differs from the germline gene, which may be a read error. Other DNA sequences in this sample translate to the same CDR3. CDR3 DNA: TGCGCCAGCAGCCCTCGCGGGGGGACTGGAAACACCATATATTTT. It encodes CASSPRGGTGNTIYF. V usage is TRBV5-4 and J usage is TRBJ1-3; D possibly corresponds to TRBD1 (5 bases). Germline CDR1 reads SGHNT; CDR2 reads YYREEE (reference sequence). The CDR3 covers 15 residues.

The chain uses TRBV7-3 and TRBJ2-1; 8 positions match TRBD1. The trim removed 5 bases at V and 10 bases at J, leaving 10 bases unmatched. This CDR3 is built from 14 residues. Per germline, CDR1 SGHTA and CDR2 FQGTGA. The CDR3 DNA reads as TGTGCCAGCAGCGTCACCGGGACAGGACCCGAGCAGTTCTTC. It translates to CASSVTGTGPEQFF.

The chain carries TRBV5-1 and TRBJ1-6, with 8 bases lining up with TRBD1. V shed 1 base and J 0 bases; nucleotides not matched to a gene: 6. Germline CDR1 is SGHRS and CDR2 is YFSETQ. The CDR3 consists of 18 residues. CDR3 nucleotide sequence: TGCGCCAGCAGCTTGAGGGACAGGATGAGCTCCTATAATTCACCCCTCCACTTT. Translating gives CASSLRDRMSSYNSPLHF.

The J gene is TRBJ1-1, the V gene TRBV29-1; possibly TRBD1 for D (6 bases). CDR1 and CDR2 from the germline V gene are SQVTM and ANQGSEA. The CDR3 runs to 13 residues. V was shortened by 5 bases and J by 3 bases, with 13 bases between the two germline ends. The CDR3 reads CSVHGGADTEAFF. In DNA form, the CDR3 reads TGCAGCGTTCATGGGGGCGCGGACACTGAAGCTTTCTTT.